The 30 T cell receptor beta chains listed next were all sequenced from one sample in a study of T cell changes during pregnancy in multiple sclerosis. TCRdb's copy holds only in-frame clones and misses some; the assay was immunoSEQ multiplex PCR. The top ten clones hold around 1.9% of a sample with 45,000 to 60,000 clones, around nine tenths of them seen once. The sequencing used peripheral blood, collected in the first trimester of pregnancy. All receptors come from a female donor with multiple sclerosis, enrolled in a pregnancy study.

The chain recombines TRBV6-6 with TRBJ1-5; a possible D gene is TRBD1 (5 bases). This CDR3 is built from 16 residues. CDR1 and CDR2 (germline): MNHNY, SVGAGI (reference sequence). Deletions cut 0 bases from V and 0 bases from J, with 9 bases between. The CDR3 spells CASSYSTGVSNQPQHF. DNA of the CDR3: TGTGCCAGCAGTTACTCGACGGGGGTTAGCAATCAGCCCCAGCATTTT.

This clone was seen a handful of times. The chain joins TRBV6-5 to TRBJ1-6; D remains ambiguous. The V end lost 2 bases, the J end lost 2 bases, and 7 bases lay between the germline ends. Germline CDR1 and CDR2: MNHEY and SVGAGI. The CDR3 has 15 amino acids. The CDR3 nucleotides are TGTGCCAGCAGTTACACGGTGGCCTATAATTCACCCCTCCACTTT. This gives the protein CASSYTVAYNSPLHF.

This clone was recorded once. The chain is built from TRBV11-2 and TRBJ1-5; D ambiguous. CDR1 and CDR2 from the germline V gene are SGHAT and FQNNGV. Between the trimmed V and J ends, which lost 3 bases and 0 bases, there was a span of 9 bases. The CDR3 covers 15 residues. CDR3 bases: TGTGCCAGCAGCTTTAGCGTAAATAGCAATCAGCCCCAGCATTTT. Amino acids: CASSFSVNSNQPQHF.

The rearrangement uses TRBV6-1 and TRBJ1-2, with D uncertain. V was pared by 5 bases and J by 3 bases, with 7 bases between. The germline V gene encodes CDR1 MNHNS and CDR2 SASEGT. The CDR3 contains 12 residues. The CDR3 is CASSQAHYGYTF. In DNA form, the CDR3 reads TGTGCCAGCAGTCAGGCCCACTATGGCTACACCTTC.

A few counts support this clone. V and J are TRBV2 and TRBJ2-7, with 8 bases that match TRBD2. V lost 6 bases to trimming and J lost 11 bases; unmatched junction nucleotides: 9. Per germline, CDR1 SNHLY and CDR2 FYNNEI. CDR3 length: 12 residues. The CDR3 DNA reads TGTGCCAGCAGGGTGATTTCGGGGGGGGAGTACTTC. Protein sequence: CASRVISGGEYF.

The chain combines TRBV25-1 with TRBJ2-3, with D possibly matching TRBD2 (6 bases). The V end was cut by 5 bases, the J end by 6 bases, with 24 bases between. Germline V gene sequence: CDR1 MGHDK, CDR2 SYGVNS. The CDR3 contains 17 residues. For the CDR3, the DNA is TGTGCCAGCAGTTCCTCCGTGGGGGGAGATCCGGTCGATACGCAGTATTTT. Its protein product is CASSSSVGGDPVDTQYF.

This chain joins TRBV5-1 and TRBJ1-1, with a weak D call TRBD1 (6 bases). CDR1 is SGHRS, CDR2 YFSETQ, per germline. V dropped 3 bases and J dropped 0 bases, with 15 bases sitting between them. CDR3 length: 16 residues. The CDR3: CASSSIPGALNTEAFF. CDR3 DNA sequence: TGCGCCAGCAGCTCTATCCCAGGGGCCCTGAACACTGAAGCTTTCTTT.

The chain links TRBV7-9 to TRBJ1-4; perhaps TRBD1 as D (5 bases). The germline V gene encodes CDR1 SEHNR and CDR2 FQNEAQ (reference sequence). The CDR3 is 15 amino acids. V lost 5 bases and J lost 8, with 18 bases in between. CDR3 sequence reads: CASSPRQSKGEKLFF. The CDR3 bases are TGTGCCAGCAGCCCCCGACAGTCAAAGGGGGAAAAACTGTTTTTT.

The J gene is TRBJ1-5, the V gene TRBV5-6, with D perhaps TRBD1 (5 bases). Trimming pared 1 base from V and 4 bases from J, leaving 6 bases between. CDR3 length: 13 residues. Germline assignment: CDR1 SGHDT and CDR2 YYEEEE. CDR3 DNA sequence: TGTGCCAGCAGCTTGTCAGGGAATCAGCCCCAGCATTTT. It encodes CASSLSGNQPQHF.

The DNA of the CDR3 is TGTGCCATCGGGGGACAGCTCGGAAACACCATATATTTT. Protein: CAIGGQLGNTIYF. The chain is built from TRBV10-3 and TRBJ1-3; 7 nucleotides align to TRBD1. Per germline, CDR1 ENHRY and CDR2 SYGVKD. The V segment lost 8 bases and the J segment 4 bases; nucleotides outside the gene matches: 5. This CDR3 is built from 13 residues.

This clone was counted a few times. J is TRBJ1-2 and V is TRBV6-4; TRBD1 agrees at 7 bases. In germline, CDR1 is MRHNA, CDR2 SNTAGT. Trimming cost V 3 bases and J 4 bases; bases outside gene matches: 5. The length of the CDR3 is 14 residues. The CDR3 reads CASSEDRTSYGYTF. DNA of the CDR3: TGTGCCAGCAGTGAGGACAGGACCTCCTATGGCTACACCTTC.

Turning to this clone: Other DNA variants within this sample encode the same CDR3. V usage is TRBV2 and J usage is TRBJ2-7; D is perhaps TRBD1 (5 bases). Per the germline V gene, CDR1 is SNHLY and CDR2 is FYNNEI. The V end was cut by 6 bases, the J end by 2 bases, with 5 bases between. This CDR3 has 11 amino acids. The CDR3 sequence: CASSRAYEQYF. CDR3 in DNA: TGTGCCAGCAGCAGGGCCTACGAGCAGTACTTC.

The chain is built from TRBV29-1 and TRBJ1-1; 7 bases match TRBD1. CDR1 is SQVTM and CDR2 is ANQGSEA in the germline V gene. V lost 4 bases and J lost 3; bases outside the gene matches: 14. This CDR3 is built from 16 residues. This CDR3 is CSVGGQVDFSDTEAFF. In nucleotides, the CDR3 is TGCAGCGTTGGAGGACAGGTAGATTTCTCGGACACTGAAGCTTTCTTT.

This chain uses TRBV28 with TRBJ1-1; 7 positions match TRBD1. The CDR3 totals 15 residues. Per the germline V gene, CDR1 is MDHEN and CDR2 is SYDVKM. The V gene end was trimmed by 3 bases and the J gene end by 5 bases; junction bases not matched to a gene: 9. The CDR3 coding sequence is TGTGCCAGCAGTTTCGAGGGGACAGTATGGACTGAAGCTTTCTTT. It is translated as CASSFEGTVWTEAFF. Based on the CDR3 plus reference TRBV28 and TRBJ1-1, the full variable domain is DVKVTQSSRYLVKRTGEKVFLECVQDMDHENMFWYRQDPGLGLRLIYFSYDVKMKEKGDIPEGYSVSREKKERFSLILESASTNQTSMYLCASSFEGTVWTEAFFGQGTRLTVV.

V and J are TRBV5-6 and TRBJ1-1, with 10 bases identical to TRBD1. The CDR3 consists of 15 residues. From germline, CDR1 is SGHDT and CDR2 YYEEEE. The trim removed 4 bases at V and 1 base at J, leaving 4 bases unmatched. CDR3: CASSRQGAPNTEAFF. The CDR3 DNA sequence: TGTGCCAGCAGCCGACAGGGGGCCCCGAACACTGAAGCTTTCTTT.

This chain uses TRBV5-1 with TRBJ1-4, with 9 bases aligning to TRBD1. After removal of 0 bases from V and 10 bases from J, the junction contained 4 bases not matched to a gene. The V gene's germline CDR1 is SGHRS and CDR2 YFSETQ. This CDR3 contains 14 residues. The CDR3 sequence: CASSLEGQGRKLFF. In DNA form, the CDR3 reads TGCGCCAGCAGCTTGGAGGGACAGGGACGAAAACTGTTTTTT.

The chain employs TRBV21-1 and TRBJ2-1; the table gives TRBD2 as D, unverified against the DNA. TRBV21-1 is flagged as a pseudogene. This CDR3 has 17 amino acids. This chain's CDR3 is CASSKASGGPSYNEQFF. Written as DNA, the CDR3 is TGTGCCAGCAGCAAAGCCAGCGGGGGGCCTTCCTACAATGAGCAGTTCTTC.

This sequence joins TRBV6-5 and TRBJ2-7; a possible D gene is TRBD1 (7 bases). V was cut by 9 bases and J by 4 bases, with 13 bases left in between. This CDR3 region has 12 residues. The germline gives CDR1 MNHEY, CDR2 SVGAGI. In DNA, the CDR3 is TGTGCCAGTTGGACAGGAGGGTACGAGCAGTACTTC. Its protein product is CASWTGGYEQYF.

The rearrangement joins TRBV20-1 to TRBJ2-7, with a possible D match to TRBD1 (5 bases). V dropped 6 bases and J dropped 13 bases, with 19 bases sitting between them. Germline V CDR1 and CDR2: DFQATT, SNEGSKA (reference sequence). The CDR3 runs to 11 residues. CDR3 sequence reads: CSATRRSGKYF. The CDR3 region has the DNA TGCAGTGCCACCCGCCGCTCAGGGAAATACTTC.

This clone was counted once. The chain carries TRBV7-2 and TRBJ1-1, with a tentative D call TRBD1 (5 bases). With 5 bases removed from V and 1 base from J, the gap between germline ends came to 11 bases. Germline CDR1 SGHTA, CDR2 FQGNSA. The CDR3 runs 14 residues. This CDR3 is CASSPRTWNTEAFF. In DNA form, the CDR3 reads TGTGCCAGCAGCCCGAGGACATGGAACACTGAAGCTTTCTTT.

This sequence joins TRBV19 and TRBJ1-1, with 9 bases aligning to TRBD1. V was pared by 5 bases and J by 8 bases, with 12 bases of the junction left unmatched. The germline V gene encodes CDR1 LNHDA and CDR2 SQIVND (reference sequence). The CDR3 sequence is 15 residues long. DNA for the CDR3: TGTGCCAGTAGTCCCTGGGACAGGGTACTATCCGAAGCTTTCTTT. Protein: CASSPWDRVLSEAFF.

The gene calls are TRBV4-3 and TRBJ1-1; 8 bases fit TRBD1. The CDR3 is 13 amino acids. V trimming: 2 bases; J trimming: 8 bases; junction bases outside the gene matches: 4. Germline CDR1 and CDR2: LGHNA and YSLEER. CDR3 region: CASSQQQGVEAFF. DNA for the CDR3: TGCGCCAGCAGCCAACAACAGGGGGTCGAAGCTTTCTTT.

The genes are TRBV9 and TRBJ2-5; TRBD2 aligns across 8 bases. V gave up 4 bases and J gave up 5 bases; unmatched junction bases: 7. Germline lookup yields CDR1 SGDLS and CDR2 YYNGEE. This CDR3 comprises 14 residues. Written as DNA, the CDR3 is TGTGCCAGCAGCCTCCGGGGGGGAGGGGAGACCCAGTACTTC. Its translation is CASSLRGGGETQYF.

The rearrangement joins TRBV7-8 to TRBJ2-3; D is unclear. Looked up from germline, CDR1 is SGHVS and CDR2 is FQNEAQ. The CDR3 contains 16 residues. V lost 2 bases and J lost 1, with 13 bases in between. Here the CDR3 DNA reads TGTGCCAGCAGCTTACTTTCTCTCGGTGGCACAGATACGCAGTATTTT. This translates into CASSLLSLGGTDTQYF.

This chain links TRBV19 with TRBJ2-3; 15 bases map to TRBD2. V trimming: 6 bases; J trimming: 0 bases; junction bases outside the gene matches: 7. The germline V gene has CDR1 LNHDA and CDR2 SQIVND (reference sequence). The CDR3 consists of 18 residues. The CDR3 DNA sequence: TGTGCCAGTAGGGGACTAGCGGGGGGTTCAGGGAGCACAGATACGCAGTATTTT. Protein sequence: CASRGLAGGSGSTDTQYF.

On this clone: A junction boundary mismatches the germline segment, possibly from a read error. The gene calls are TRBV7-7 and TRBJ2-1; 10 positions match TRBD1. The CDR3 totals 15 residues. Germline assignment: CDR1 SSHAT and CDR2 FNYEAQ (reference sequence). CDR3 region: CASSRQGARVDEQFF. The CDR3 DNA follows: TGTGCTAGCAGCCGACAGGGGGCAAGGGTGGATGAGCAGTTCTTC.

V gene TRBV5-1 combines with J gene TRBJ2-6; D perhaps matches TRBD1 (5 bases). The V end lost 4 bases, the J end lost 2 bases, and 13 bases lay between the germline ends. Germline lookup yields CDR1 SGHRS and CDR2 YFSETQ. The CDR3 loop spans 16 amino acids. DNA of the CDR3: TGCGCCAGCAGCCAGACAGCGCGGCCTGGGGCCAACGTCCTGACTTTC. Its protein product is CASSQTARPGANVLTF.

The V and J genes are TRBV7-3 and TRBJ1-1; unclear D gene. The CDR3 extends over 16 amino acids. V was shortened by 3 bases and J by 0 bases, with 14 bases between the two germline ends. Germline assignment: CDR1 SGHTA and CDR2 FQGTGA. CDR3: CASSFFPTPLNTEAFF. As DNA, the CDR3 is TGTGCCAGCAGCTTTTTCCCCACACCTTTGAACACTGAAGCTTTCTTT.

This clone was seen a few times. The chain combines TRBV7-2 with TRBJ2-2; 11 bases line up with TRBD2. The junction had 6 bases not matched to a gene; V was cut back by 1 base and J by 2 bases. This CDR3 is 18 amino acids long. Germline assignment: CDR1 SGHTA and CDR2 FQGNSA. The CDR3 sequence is CASSLGNLAGGNTGELFF. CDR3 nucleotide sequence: TGTGCCAGCAGCTTAGGAAATCTAGCGGGGGGAAACACCGGGGAGCTGTTTTTT.

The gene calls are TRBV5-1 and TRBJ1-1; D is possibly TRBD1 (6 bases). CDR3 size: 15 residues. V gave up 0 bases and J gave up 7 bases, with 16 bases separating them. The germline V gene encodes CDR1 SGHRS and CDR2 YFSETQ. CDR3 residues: CASSLDRVGGIEAFF. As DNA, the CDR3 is TGCGCCAGCAGCTTGGATCGGGTTGGGGGCATTGAAGCTTTCTTT.